One sample yielded the 13 T cell receptor beta chains listed below, sequenced in a study of blood T cell repertoires in COVID-19. Data came from immunoSEQ multiplex PCR; TCRdb stores just in-frame clones and leaves some out. The data show approximately 150,000 clones, 87% seen once. Specimen: peripheral blood. The receptor set was obtained from a woman aged 45 to 65 with acute or convalescent COVID-19.

This chain uses TRBV29-1 with TRBJ1-1, with D possibly matching TRBD1 (5 bases). V was trimmed by 5 bases and J by 4 bases, leaving 11 bases between them. The CDR3 contains 12 residues. Looked up from germline, CDR1 is SQVTM and CDR2 is ANQGSEA. Here the CDR3 reads CSVFQGGTEAFF. The CDR3 nucleotides read TGCAGCGTTTTCCAGGGAGGCACTGAAGCTTTCTTT.

This chain joins TRBV19 and TRBJ2-7, with D tentatively TRBD1 (5 bases). This CDR3 spans 15 amino acids. Germline assignment: CDR1 LNHDA and CDR2 SQIVND (reference sequence). Trimming shortened V by 6 bases and J by 2 bases, and 17 bases separated the two germline ends. The CDR3 loop is CASSLRFQDTYEQYF. In DNA, the CDR3 is TGTGCCAGTAGCCTAAGGTTTCAGGACACCTACGAGCAGTACTTC.

The rearrangement links TRBV9 to TRBJ2-2; TRBD1 agrees at 8 bases. J gave up 5 bases and V 4 bases, and 10 bases lay outside the gene matches. Germline CDR1 is SGDLS and CDR2 is YYNGEE. CDR3 length: 16 amino acids. CDR3 bases: TGTGCCAGCAGCCCCCGGACAGGGCCAGGGACCGGGGAGCTGTTTTTT. Encoded protein: CASSPRTGPGTGELFF.

This clone was found once. CDR3 amino acids: CATSDFTGVTSTDTQYF. As DNA, the CDR3 is TGTGCCACCAGTGATTTTACTGGAGTTACTAGCACAGATACGCAGTATTTT. The genes are TRBV24-1 and TRBJ2-3; D not certain. Germline V gene sequence: CDR1 KGHDR, CDR2 SFDVKD. Trimming took off 1 base at V and 0 bases at J, with 13 bases between the two ends. This CDR3 region has 17 residues.

The gene calls are TRBV9 and TRBJ1-5, with a weak D call TRBD1 (5 bases). The CDR3 loop spans 16 amino acids. Germline V gene data show CDR1 as SGDLS and CDR2 as YYNGEE. Trimming removed 1 base at V and 10 bases at J, with 21 bases between. CDR3 amino acids: CASSVQGNLEPYPQHF. DNA of the CDR3: TGTGCCAGCAGCGTACAGGGAAACTTAGAACCTTATCCCCAGCATTTT.

The chain recombines TRBV27 with TRBJ2-1; 9 bases fit TRBD2. With 5 bases clipped from V and 2 bases from J, the junction kept 7 bases outside the gene matches. CDR1 and CDR2 (germline): MNHEY, SMNVEV (reference sequence). The length of the CDR3 is 16 residues. The DNA of the CDR3 is TGTGCCAGCAGTCCCCTAGCGGGGCTGACCTACAATGAGCAGTTCTTC. Translated, it gives CASSPLAGLTYNEQFF.

The chain uses TRBV5-1 and TRBJ1-2; TRBD1 agrees at 8 bases. There are 15 residues in the CDR3. Germline V gives CDR1 SGHRS, CDR2 YFSETQ. Germline trimming cut 4 bases from V and 2 bases from J; bases unmatched to any gene: 7. CDR3 sequence: CASSLATGVNYGYTF. The DNA of the CDR3 is TGCGCCAGCAGCCTAGCGACAGGGGTGAACTATGGCTACACCTTC.

This clone was picked up a small number of times. The chain has TRBV12-3 or TRBV12-4 and TRBJ1-1; D gene uncertain. The length of the CDR3 is 13 residues. The ends were cut back, 3 bases at V and 3 bases at J, with 8 bases in the middle. The CDR3 loop is CASSFGSHTEAFF. CDR3 DNA: TGTGCCAGCAGTTTTGGGAGCCACACTGAAGCTTTCTTT.

The chain uses TRBV5-6 and TRBJ2-7; D call uncertain. V lost 0 bases and J 6 bases, leaving 13 bases between the germline ends. The CDR3 totals 14 residues. Germline CDR1 is SGHDT and CDR2 is YYEEEE. CDR3 in amino acids: CASSLDRQAGEQYF. The CDR3 DNA reads as TGTGCCAGCAGCTTGGATAGGCAGGCAGGCGAGCAGTACTTC.

The chain links TRBV20-1 to TRBJ1-5; no definite D call. The germline gives CDR1 DFQATT, CDR2 SNEGSKA (reference sequence). V was pared by 3 bases and J by 1 base, with 4 bases between. CDR3 size: 12 residues. The CDR3 sequence: CSASLSNQPQHF. In DNA, the CDR3 is TGCAGTGCTAGTCTCAGCAATCAGCCCCAGCATTTT.

The chain has TRBV3-1 (or the pseudogene TRBV3-2) and TRBJ1-5; D call uncertain. Trimming removed 0 bases from V and 5 bases from J, with 11 bases in between. CDR3 length: 15 amino acids. In germline, CDR1 is LGHDT, CDR2 YNNKEL (reference sequence). CDR3 bases: TGTGCCAGCAGCCAAGACCCAGGAGGTTATCAGCCCCAGCATTTT. Translation gives CASSQDPGGYQPQHF.

The chain employs TRBV3-1 (or the pseudogene TRBV3-2) and TRBJ2-7; 9 bases line up with TRBD1. With 2 bases clipped from V and 3 bases from J, the junction kept 5 bases outside the gene matches. The CDR3 has 15 residues. CDR1 and CDR2 (germline): LGHDT, YNNKEL (reference sequence). The CDR3 sequence is CASSQLGTGRYEQYF. The CDR3 DNA follows: TGTGCCAGCAGCCAACTCGGGACAGGGCGCTACGAGCAGTACTTC.

The V call is TRBV2, the J call TRBJ2-1; possibly TRBD1 for D (6 bases). From germline, CDR1 is SNHLY and CDR2 FYNNEI. The CDR3 spans 15 residues. V lost 8 bases, J lost 0 bases, and 14 bases lay in between. The CDR3 here is CASRLRGGSYNEQFF. The CDR3 DNA follows: TGTGCCAGCCGGCTCAGGGGCGGCTCCTACAATGAGCAGTTCTTC.